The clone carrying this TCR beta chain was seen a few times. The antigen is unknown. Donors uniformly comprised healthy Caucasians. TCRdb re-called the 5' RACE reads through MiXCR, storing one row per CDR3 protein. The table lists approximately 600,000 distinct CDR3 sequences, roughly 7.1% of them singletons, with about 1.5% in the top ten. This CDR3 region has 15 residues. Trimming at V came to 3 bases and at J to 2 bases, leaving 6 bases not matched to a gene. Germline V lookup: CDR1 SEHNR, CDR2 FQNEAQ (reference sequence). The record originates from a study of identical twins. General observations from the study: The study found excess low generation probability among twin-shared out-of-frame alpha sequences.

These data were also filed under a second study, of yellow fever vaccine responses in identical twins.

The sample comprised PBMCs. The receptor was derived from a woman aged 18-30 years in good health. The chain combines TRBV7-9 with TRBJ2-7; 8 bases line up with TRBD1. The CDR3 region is CASSFGQGWTYEQYF. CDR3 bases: TGTGCCAGCAGCTTTGGACAGGGATGGACCTACGAGCAGTACTTC.